Only a few counts were recorded for the clone carrying this T cell receptor beta chain. As yet, its antigen is unknown. The data stem from a study of blood T cells in healthy people across ages. Study in general: Capture by template switching was about one barcoded beta molecule per two T cells. Study findings and constraints: For the donors, CMV status was unknown and possibly confounded expanded clonotype changes. Unsorted PBMCs blocked a conclusive comparison of naive and antigen-experienced cells.

Deletions cut 5 bases from V and 8 bases from J, with 22 bases between. The CDR3 runs to 16 residues. Germline values: CDR1 MNHNS, CDR2 SASEGT. The second PCR ran roughly 7 to 12 cycles with a sample-barcoded 5' primer and J-beta primers. From each sample, at least 2.5 million paired-end reads containing CDR3 were obtained. MiXCR was run by TCRdb on the 5' RACE reads, yielding one entry per CDR3 protein. The table includes around 1.7 million distinct CDR3 sequences, 28% detected once. The sequenced sample was blood. The chain carries TRBV6-1 and TRBJ2-1; possibly TRBD2 for D (7 bases). The TCR sequence derives from a woman in her twenties or thirties in good health. In DNA, the CDR3 is TGTGCCAGCAGTCGGGGAGGGGGGACCCATGGCGATGAGCAGTTCTTC. Translating gives CASSRGGGTHGDEQFF.